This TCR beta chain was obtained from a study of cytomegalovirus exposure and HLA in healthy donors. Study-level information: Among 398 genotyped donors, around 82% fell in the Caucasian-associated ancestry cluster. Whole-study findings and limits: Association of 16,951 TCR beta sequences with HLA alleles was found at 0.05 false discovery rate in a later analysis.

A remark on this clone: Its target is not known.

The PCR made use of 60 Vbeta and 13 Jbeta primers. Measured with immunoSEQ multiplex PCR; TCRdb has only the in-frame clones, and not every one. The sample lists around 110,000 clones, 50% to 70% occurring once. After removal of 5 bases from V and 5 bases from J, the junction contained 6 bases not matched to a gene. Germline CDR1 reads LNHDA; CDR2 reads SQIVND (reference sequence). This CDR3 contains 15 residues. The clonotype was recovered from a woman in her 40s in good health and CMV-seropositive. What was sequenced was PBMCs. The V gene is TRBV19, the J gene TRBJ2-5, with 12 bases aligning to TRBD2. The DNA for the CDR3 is TGTGCCAGTAGTGCCCGGACTAGCGGGATTGAGACCCAGTACTTC. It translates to CASSARTSGIETQYF.